The 9 T cell receptor beta chains in this list originate from one sample, sequenced in a study of T cells in Graves' hyperthyroidism and ophthalmopathy. Amplification yielded TCR beta CDR3 regions, with RNA transcripts as the source. HTBI primers drove first-round RT-PCR of the TCR CDR3. TCRdb independently ran MiXCR on the multiplex PCR reads; one entry per CDR3 protein. The sample consists of 480,000 or so distinct CDR3 sequences, 40% to 50% of them appearing once. Material: peripheral blood or thyroid tissue (not recorded which). These receptor sequences come from an adult woman with Graves' disease, either hyperthyroidism or ophthalmopathy (not recorded which).

The V and J genes are TRBV7-9 and TRBJ1-1, with a possible D match to TRBD1 (5 bases). Germline values: CDR1 SEHNR, CDR2 FQNEAQ (reference sequence). The CDR3 extends over 10 amino acids. With 11 bases removed from V and 7 bases from J, the gap between germline ends came to 11 bases. DNA for the CDR3: TGTGCCTGGGGGTACAGTGAAGCTTTCTTT. Its protein is CAWGYSEAFF.

V gene TRBV20-1 combines with J gene TRBJ1-5; D is uncertain. The CDR3 consists of 14 residues. V lost 0 bases and J lost 4, with 10 bases in between. Germline V gives CDR1 DFQATT, CDR2 SNEGSKA (reference sequence). The CDR3 DNA reads as TGCAGTGCTAGAGAATGGAGAGTAAATCAGCCCCAGCATTTT. Protein sequence: CSAREWRVNQPQHF.

Ten or more counts support this clonotype. CDR3 sequence reads: CSANSGAELYEQYF. The CDR3 nucleotides are TGCAGTGCTAATAGCGGAGCCGAACTCTACGAGCAGTACTTC. The chain combines TRBV20-1 with TRBJ2-7; possibly TRBD2 for D (6 bases). There are 14 residues in the CDR3. CDR1 and CDR2 from the germline V gene are DFQATT and SNEGSKA (reference sequence). V gave up 4 bases and J gave up 3 bases, with 16 bases separating them.

About this clonotype itself: Compared with germline, one end of the junction differs, possibly owing to a read error. The rearrangement joins TRBV7-7 to TRBJ2-5; TRBD1 matches at 8 bases. The CDR3 is 16 amino acids. Germline V gene lookup returns CDR1 SSHAT and CDR2 FNYEAQ (reference sequence). CDR3 DNA sequence: TGCGCTAGCAGCTTAGAAGGGACAGGTGGAGGGGAGACCCAGTACTTC. Its protein is CASSLEGTGGGETQYF.

As to this clonotype: This may be a read error: a much more frequent sequence differs by one nucleotide. The chain has TRBV6-5 and TRBJ2-7, with 7 bases lining up with TRBD1. This CDR3 comprises 14 residues. Germline lookup yields CDR1 MNHEY and CDR2 SVGAGI. V lost 4 bases to trimming and J lost 7 bases; unmatched junction nucleotides: 10. CDR3 sequence: CASSSGRLDREQYF. The CDR3 bases are TGTGCCAGCAGTTCGGGACGGCTGGACAGGGAGCAGTACTTC.

The sample holds a few counts of this clonotype. The chain recombines TRBV2 with TRBJ2-5; D is uncertain. Per the germline V gene, CDR1 is SNHLY and CDR2 is FYNNEI. Trimming removed 6 bases from V and 2 bases from J, with 16 bases in between. This CDR3 spans 15 amino acids. CDR3 loop: CASSRSLRMQETQYF. The CDR3 DNA follows: TGTGCCAGCAGCCGCTCTCTAAGGATGCAAGAGACCCAGTACTTC.

This chain links TRBV7-8 with TRBJ1-3; 7 bases agree with TRBD1. CDR3 length: 16 residues. The V gene end was trimmed by 5 bases and the J gene end by 0 bases; junction bases not matched to a gene: 7. CDR1 and CDR2 from the germline V gene are SGHVS and FQNEAQ. DNA for the CDR3: TGTGCCAGCAGCGCGCAGGGGGTTACCTCTGGAAACACCATATATTTT. It encodes CASSAQGVTSGNTIYF.

This clonotype was found many times. CDR3 coding DNA: TGTGCCAGCAGCTTAGGAGGGGGGGCCTCTGGGGCCAACGTCCTGACTTTC. Translating gives CASSLGGGASGANVLTF. V usage is TRBV7-6 and J usage is TRBJ2-6, with D possibly being TRBD2 (7 bases). V dropped 1 base and J dropped 0 bases, with 10 bases sitting between them. Germline V gives CDR1 SGHVS, CDR2 FNYEAQ. This CDR3 is 17 amino acids long.

Concerning this clonotype itself: An end of the junction does not agree with germline; a read error may underlie this. V is TRBV11-2 and J is TRBJ1-5; D uncertain. Germline assignment: CDR1 SGHAT and CDR2 FQNNGV. There are 12 residues in the CDR3. The CDR3 DNA is TGTGCCAGCAGGCAGCGTAATCGGCCCCAGCATTTT. Residues: CASRQRNRPQHF.